The clone carrying this T cell receptor (beta chain) was seen just once. Alongside a J-beta primer mix, a sample-barcoded 5' primer served in a second PCR lasting about 7 to 11 cycles. Via MiXCR, TCRdb re-called the 5' RACE reads, giving one row per CDR3 protein. The profile covers 1.5 million to 2 million distinct CDR3 sequences, with approximately 30% appearing a single time and 7.7% taken by the ten largest. This entry comes from a study of blood T cells in healthy people across ages. Germline V CDR1 and CDR2: GTSNPN, SVGIG (reference sequence). The CDR3 is made up of 14 amino acids. Trimming took 1 base from V and 3 from J, leaving 13 bases between them.

Sequences were obtained from blood. The chain has TRBV30 and TRBJ2-7; D is undetermined. The sequence was collected from a woman aged 25 to 39 in good health. The CDR3 sequence is CAWSGNEVLYEQYF. Written as DNA, the CDR3 is TGTGCCTGGAGTGGGAACGAGGTACTCTACGAGCAGTACTTC.